A selection of T cell receptor beta chains follows, all from one sample in a study of vaccination and CD4 T cells after COVID-19. The antigens for these receptors are not known. TCRdb used MiXCR to reprocess the PCR reads, holding one entry per CDR3 protein. The sample lists about 6,500 distinct CDR3 sequences; roughly 18% were seen once. Input material: CD4+ T cells from blood, cultured in vitro. Receptors originate from a human donor who had recovered from COVID-19. Both conserved end residues are part of each CDR3. The order of the fields is CDR3 protein, CDR3 DNA, V gene, D gene, clone size, J gene. A D gene is named only where the DNA matches it firmly. Clone size appears in some rows only: once, few, many, or a class for an expanded clone.

CASSLGGNNSPLHF TGTGCCAGCAGCTTAGGAGGGAATAATTCACCCCTCCACTTT TRBV7-9 - - TRBJ1-6
CASSLPSYRAGRGEQFF TGTGCCAGCAGCTTACCTTCATACAGGGCCGGGAGGGGTGAGCAGTTCTTC TRBV7-9 TRBD2 few TRBJ2-1
CASSSTSPNEQFF TGTGCCAGCAGTTCCACTAGCCCCAATGAGCAGTTCTTC TRBV6-5 - - TRBJ2-1
CAWSVGQGTYTF TGTGCCTGGAGTGTAGGACAGGGAACCTACACCTTC TRBV30 TRBD1 few TRBJ1-2
CASTLTSGPYEQYF TGTGCCAGCACCCTGACTAGCGGACCCTACGAGCAGTACTTC TRBV2 TRBD2 few TRBJ2-7
CSVLRDRTRELFF TGCAGCGTACTCCGGGACAGAACTAGAGAACTGTTTTTT TRBV29-1 TRBD1 - TRBJ1-4
CASSDGGVGGYEQYF TGTGCCAGTAGTGACGGAGGAGTAGGAGGGTACGAGCAGTACTTC TRBV19 - - TRBJ2-7
CASKETVNTEAFF TGCGCCAGCAAGGAGACCGTGAACACTGAAGCTTTCTTT TRBV5-1 - few TRBJ1-1
CASSSAPRMNTEAFF TGTGCCAGCAGTTCGGCCCCCAGAATGAACACTGAAGCTTTCTTT TRBV28 - few TRBJ1-1
CASSPPGGLAYEQYF TGTGCCAGCTCCCCCCCCGGGGGGCTGGCCTACGAGCAGTACTTC TRBV18 - - TRBJ2-7
CSVAPGGEQYF TGCAGCGTTGCTCCGGGAGGCGAGCAGTACTTC TRBV29-1 TRBD2 - TRBJ2-7
CASSVVGGGYNEQFF TGTGCCAGCAGCGTAGTCGGGGGAGGTTACAATGAGCAGTTCTTC TRBV9 - - TRBJ2-1
CASSAPGRRRDTQYF TGTGCCAGCAGCGCTCCTGGGAGGCGACGTGATACGCAGTATTTT TRBV3-1 - - TRBJ2-3
CASSIAGVGYEQYF TGTGCCAGTAGTATAGCGGGTGTCGGCTACGAGCAGTACTTC TRBV19 - few TRBJ2-7
CATSRDLRSRVRGSYEQYF TGTGCCACCAGCAGAGACCTGCGGTCGCGGGTCAGGGGCTCCTACGAGCAGTACTTC TRBV15 - medium-sized TRBJ2-7
CASSLGGHPYEQYF TGCGCCAGCAGCTTGGGGGGGCACCCCTACGAGCAGTACTTC TRBV5-1 - - TRBJ2-7
CASSRPVWGDTQYF TGCGCCAGCAGTAGACCAGTTTGGGGAGATACGCAGTATTTT TRBV10-2 - few TRBJ2-3
CASTRTGSSYEQYF TGTGCCAGCACCCGGACGGGGAGCTCCTACGAGCAGTACTTC TRBV2 - few TRBJ2-7
CASRRTGFELFF TGTGCCAGCAGGCGGACAGGGTTCGAACTGTTTTTT TRBV6-1 TRBD1 medium-sized TRBJ1-4
CAWSRPGGKETQYF TGTGCCTGGAGTAGGCCAGGGGGCAAGGAGACCCAGTACTTC TRBV30 TRBD1 few TRBJ2-5